This T cell receptor (beta chain) was found in a study of response to subunit inactivated influenza vaccine. About this clonotype itself: Its antigen is undetermined.

In TCRdb, the RT-PCR reads were re-called with MiXCR into one record per CDR3 protein. The data contain 530,000 or so distinct CDR3 sequences, about 25% of them singletons. Study outcomes and limitations: Each seasonal influenza vaccination recruits few new T cells, the authors suggested.

The germline CDR1 and CDR2 sequences are SGHRS and YFSETQ. V was shortened by 5 bases and J by 0 bases, with 12 bases between the two germline ends. There are 15 residues in the CDR3. This sequence was found in a man in his forties or fifties who received an inactivated influenza vaccine. The sample in question was CD4+ T cells sorted from PBMCs, obtained approximately 5 days after vaccination. This chain joins TRBV5-1 and TRBJ1-5; D is unclear. In DNA form, the CDR3 reads TGCGCCAGCAGACCGGCACCGGATAGCAATCAGCCCCAGCATTTT. It translates to CASRPAPDSNQPQHF.